This T cell receptor (beta chain) derives from a study of metastatic and nonmetastatic thyroid tumors. About the research overall: The comparison covered peripheral blood and tumor or nodule tissue in malignant and benign thyroid patients. Study-wide results and limits: In both blood and tumor samples, TCR beta diversity was reported significantly higher for malignant than benign nodules.

The CDR3 covers 13 residues. Germline V gene sequence: CDR1 KGHSH, CDR2 LQKENI. As concerns this clone: Its target is not known. One end of the junction does not line up with germline, which may come from a read error.

Original methodology: A distant-metastasis classifier for papillary thyroid cancer was built using CDR3 differences across clinicopathological groups. TCRdb used MiXCR to call clones anew from the PCR reads. The V and J calls were not made by the authors but by TCRdb's processing. The repertoire consists of roughly 19,000 clones, with 20% to 25% occurring once and the leading ten covering about 10%. No treatment had been given to any patient before thyroid surgery. The source material was tumor tissue. The chain employs TRBV18 and TRBJ2-7; D might be TRBD1 or TRBD2, each matching 5 bases. The sequence was obtained from a male donor with papillary thyroid cancer or a benign thyroid nodule (not recorded which). Some clones in this sample may be carry-over from other donors' samples. The CDR3 spells CASGEGTYYEQYF. The CDR3 DNA is TGTGCCAGCGGCGAAGGGACGTACTACGAGCAATACTTC.